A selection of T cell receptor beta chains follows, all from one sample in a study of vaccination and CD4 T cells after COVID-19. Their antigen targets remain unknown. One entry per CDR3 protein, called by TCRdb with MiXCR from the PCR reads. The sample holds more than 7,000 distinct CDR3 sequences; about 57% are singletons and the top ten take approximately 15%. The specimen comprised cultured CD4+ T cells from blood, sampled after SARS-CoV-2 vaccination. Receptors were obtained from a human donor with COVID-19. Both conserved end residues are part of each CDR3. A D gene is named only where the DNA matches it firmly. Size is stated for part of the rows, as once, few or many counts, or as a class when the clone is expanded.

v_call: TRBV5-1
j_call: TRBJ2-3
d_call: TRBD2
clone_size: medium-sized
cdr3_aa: CASSPRGRGGTDTQYF
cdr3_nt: TGCGCCAGCAGCCCCAGAGGGCGGGGGGGAACAGATACGCAGTATTTT

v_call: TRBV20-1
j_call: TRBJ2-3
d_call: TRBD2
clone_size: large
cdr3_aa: CSARDGAKRGGGTDTQYF
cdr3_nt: TGCAGTGCTAGAGATGGGGCTAAACGGGGGGGCGGCACAGATACGCAGTATTTT

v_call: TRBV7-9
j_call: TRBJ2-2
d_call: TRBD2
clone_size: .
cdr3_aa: CASSSGGGTGYGELFF
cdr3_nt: TGTGCCAGCAGCTCCGGCGGGGGGACCGGTTACGGGGAGCTGTTTTTT

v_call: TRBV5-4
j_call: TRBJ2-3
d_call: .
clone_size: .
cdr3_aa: CASSSTSTDTQYF
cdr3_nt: TGTGCCAGCAGCTCGACTAGCACAGATACGCAGTATTTT

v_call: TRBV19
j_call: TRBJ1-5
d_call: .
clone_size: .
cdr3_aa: CASSLPVFQQGSNQPQHF
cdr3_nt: TGTGCCAGTAGTCTTCCAGTTTTCCAACAGGGATCCAATCAGCCCCAGCATTTT

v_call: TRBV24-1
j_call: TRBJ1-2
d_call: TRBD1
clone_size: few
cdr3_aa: CATSDRDRDYGYTF
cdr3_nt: TGTGCCACCAGTGATCGGGACAGGGATTATGGCTACACCTTC

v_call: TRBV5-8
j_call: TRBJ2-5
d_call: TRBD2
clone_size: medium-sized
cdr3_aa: CASSLGLAGGGYETQYF
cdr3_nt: TGTGCCAGCAGCTTGGGACTAGCGGGGGGCGGATACGAGACCCAGTACTTC

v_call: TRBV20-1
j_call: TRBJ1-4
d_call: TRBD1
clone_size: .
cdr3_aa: CSAEQGNSEKLFF
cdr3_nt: TGCAGTGCGGAACAGGGGAACAGTGAAAAACTGTTTTTT

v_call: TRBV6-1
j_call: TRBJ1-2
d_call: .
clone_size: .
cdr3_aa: CASSPGGVGYTF
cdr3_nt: TGTGCCAGCAGCCCGGGAGGTGTTGGCTACACCTTC

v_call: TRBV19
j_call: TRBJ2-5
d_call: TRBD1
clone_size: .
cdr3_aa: CASRLTGLEETQYF
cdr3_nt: TGTGCCAGTAGGCTGACAGGGTTGGAAGAGACCCAGTACTTC

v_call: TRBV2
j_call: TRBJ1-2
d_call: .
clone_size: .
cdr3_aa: CASGPDTNLLNYGYTF
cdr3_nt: TGTGCCAGCGGCCCGGACACCAATCTCTTAAACTATGGCTACACCTTC

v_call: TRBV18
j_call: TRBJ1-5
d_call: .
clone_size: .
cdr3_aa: CASSPYGNQPQHF
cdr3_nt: TGTGCCAGCTCACCGTACGGCAATCAGCCCCAGCATTTT

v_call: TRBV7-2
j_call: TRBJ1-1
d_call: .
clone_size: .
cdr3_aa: CASSPFGSTEAFF
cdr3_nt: TGTGCCAGCAGCCCTTTCGGGAGCACTGAAGCTTTCTTT

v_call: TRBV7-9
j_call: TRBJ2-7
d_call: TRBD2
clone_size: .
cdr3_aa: CASGLAGGNYEQYF
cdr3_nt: TGTGCCAGCGGACTAGCGGGGGGGAACTACGAGCAGTACTTC

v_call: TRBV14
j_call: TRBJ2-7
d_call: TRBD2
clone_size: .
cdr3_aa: CASSQDIGLAGEYEQYF
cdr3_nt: TGTGCCAGCAGCCAAGATATAGGTCTAGCGGGGGAGTACGAGCAGTACTTC

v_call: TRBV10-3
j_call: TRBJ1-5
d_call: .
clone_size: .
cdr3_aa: CAIRQGLGNQPQHF
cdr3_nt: TGTGCCATCAGACAGGGCTTGGGCAATCAGCCCCAGCATTTT

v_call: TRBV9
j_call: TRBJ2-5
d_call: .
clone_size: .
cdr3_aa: CASSVGGVMGETQYF
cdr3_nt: TGTGCCAGCAGCGTAGGAGGGGTGATGGGGGAGACCCAGTACTTC

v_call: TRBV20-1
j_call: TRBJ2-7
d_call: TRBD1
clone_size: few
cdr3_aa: CSASGTGYEQYF
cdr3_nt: TGCAGTGCTAGCGGGACAGGCTACGAGCAGTACTTC

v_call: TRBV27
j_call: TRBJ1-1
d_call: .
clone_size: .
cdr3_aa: CASSLKPLSGVTEAFF
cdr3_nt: TGTGCCAGCAGTCTGAAACCGCTTTCAGGGGTCACTGAAGCTTTCTTT

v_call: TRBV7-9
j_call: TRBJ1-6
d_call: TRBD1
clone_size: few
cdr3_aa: CASSGTGVSPLHF
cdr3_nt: TGTGCCAGCTCCGGAACAGGGGTTTCACCCCTCCACTTT

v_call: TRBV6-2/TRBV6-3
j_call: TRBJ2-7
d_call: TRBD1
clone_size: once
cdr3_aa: CASSFRGQVYEQYF
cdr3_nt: TGTGCCAGCAGCTTCCGGGGACAGGTCTACGAGCAGTACTTC

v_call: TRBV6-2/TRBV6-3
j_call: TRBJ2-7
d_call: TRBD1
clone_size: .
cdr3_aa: CASIEGDRGSEQYF
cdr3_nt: TGTGCCAGCATCGAAGGGGACAGGGGAAGCGAGCAGTACTTC

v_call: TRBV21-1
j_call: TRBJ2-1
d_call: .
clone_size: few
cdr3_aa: CASSNRQDITHNEQFF
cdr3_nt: TGTGCCAGCAGCAACCGACAGGACATTACCCACAATGAGCAGTTCTTC

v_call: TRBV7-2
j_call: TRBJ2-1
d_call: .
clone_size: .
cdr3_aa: CASSRPKQEEQFF
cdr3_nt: TGTGCCAGCAGCCGGCCTAAACAGGAAGAGCAGTTCTTC

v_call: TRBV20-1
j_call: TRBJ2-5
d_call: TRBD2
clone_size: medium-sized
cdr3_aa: CSARGQRSGGADETQYF
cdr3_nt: TGCAGTGCTAGAGGCCAAAGAAGCGGGGGGGCCGATGAGACCCAGTACTTC

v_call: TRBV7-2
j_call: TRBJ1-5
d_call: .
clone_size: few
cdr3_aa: CASSSSGRPNQPQHF
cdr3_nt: TGTGCCAGCAGCTCCTCGGGACGCCCCAATCAGCCCCAGCATTTT

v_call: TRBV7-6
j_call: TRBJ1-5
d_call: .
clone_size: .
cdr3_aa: CASSLADGSNQPQHF
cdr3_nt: TGTGCCAGCAGCTTAGCGGACGGTAGCAATCAGCCCCAGCATTTT

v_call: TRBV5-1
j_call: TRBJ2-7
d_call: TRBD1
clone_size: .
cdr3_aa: CASSPRQGPYEQYF
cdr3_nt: TGCGCCAGCAGCCCCCGACAGGGCCCCTACGAGCAGTACTTC

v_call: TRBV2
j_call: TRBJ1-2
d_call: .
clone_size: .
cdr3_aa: CASSEAGGGLGGYTF
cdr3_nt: TGTGCCAGCAGTGAAGCGGGGGGCGGTCTTGGCGGCTACACCTTC

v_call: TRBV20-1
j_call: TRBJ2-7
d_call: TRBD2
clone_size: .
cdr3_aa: CSARDPTLAGTEQYF
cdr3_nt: TGCAGTGCTAGAGATCCGACATTAGCGGGGACAGAGCAGTACTTC

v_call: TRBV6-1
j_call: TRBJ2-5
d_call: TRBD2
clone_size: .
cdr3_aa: CASSRGTSGGALGTQYF
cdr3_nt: TGTGCCAGCAGTCGGGGGACTAGCGGGGGGGCCTTAGGGACCCAGTACTTC

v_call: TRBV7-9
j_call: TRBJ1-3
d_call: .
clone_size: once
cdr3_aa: CASSLAGNTIYF
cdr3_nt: TGTGCCAGCAGCTTAGCCGGAAACACCATATATTTT

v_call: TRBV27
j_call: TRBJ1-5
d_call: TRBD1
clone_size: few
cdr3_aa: CASSLSDRDQPQHF
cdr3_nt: TGTGCCAGCAGTTTATCGGACAGGGATCAGCCCCAGCATTTT

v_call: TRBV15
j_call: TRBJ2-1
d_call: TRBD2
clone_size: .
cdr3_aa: CATSRDPGGNEQFF
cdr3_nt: TGTGCCACCAGCAGAGATCCGGGGGGCAATGAGCAGTTCTTC

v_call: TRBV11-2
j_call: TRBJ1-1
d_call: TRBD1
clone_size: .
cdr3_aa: CASSQGQTIMNTEAFF
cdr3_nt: TGTGCCAGCAGCCAGGGACAGACGATCATGAACACTGAAGCTTTCTTT

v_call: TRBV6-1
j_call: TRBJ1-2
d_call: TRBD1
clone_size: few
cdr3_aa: CASRPRQGNYGYTF
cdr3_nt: TGTGCCAGCAGACCCCGACAGGGAAACTATGGCTACACCTTC

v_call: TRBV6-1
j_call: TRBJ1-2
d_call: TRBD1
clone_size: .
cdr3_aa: CASRTDRGPYGYTF
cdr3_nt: TGTGCCAGCAGAACCGACAGGGGGCCCTATGGCTACACCTTC

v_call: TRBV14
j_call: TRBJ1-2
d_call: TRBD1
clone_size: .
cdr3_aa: CASSTPGQGPRGYTF
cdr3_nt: TGTGCCAGCAGCACGCCGGGACAGGGGCCTAGGGGCTACACCTTC

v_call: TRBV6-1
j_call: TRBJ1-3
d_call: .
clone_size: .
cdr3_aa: CASSTGSGNTIYF
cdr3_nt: TGTGCCAGCAGTACAGGGTCTGGAAACACCATATATTTT

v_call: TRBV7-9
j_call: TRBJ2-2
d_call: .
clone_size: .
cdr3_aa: CASTQQGGGITGELFF
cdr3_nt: TGTGCCAGCACCCAGCAGGGTGGGGGTATCACCGGGGAGCTGTTTTTT

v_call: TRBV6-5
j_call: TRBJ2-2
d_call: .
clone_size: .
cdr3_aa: CASSYLTFTGELFF
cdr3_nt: TGTGCCAGCAGTTACCTGACATTCACCGGGGAGCTGTTTTTT

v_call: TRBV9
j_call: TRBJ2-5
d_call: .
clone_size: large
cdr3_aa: CASSVGSISGETQYF
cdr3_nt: TGTGCCAGCAGCGTAGGGTCGATATCGGGGGAGACCCAGTACTTC

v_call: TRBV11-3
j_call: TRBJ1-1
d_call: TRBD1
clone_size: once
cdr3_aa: CASSLRPGGNTEAFF
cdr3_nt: TGTGCCAGCAGCTTACGACCAGGGGGCAACACTGAAGCTTTCTTT

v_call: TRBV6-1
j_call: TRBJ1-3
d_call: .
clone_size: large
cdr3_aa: CASRKEGGRGNTIYF
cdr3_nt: TGTGCCAGCAGGAAGGAGGGGGGTAGGGGAAACACCATATATTTT

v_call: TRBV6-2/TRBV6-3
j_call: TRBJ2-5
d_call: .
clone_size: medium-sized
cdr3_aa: CATRGGGKTQYF
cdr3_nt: TGTGCCACTAGGGGGGGGGGGAAGACCCAGTACTTC

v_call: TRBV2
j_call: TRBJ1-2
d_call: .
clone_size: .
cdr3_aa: CASSEEGSNYGYTF
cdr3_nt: TGTGCCAGCAGTGAAGAGGGGAGCAACTATGGCTACACCTTC

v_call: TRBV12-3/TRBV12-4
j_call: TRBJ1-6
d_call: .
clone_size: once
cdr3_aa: CASSQPPYNSPLHF
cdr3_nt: TGTGCCAGCAGTCAACCACCCTATAATTCACCCCTCCACTTT

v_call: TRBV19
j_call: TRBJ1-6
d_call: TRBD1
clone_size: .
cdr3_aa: CASSNRGIAPLHF
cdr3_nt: TGTGCCAGTAGTAACAGGGGGATTGCACCCCTCCACTTT

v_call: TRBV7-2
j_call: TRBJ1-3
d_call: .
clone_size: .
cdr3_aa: CASSLGSFAGNTIYF
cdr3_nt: TGTGCCAGCAGCTTGGGCAGTTTCGCCGGGAACACCATATATTTT

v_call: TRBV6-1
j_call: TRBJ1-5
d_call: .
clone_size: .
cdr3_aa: CASSPDRNQPQHF
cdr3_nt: TGTGCCAGCAGCCCAGACAGAAATCAGCCCCAGCATTTT

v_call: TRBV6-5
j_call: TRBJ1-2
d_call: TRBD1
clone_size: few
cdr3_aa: CASSYSGQGAVGYTF
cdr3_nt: TGTGCCAGCAGTTACTCTGGGCAGGGGGCCGTTGGCTACACCTTC

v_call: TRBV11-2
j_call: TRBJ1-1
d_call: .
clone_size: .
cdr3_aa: CASSLTADTEAFF
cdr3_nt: TGTGCCAGCAGCCTAACAGCAGACACTGAAGCTTTCTTT

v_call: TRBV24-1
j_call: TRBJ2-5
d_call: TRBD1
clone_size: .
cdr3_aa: CATSDADRGPAATQYF
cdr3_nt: TGTGCCACCAGTGATGCGGACAGGGGTCCAGCCGCGACCCAGTACTTC

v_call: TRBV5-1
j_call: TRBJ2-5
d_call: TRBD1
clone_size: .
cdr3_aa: CASSLGQGRQETQYF
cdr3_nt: TGCGCCAGCAGCTTAGGACAGGGTAGACAAGAGACCCAGTACTTC

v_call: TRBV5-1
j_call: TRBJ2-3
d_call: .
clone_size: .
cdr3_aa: CASSLQGLITDTQYF
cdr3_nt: TGCGCCAGCAGCTTACAGGGACTAATCACAGATACGCAGTATTTT

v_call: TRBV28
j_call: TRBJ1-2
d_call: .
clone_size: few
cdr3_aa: CASSPHTHGYTF
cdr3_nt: TGTGCCAGCAGCCCCCACACACATGGCTACACCTTC

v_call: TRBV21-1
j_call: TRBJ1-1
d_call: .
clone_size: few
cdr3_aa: CASSKVRDRKAFF
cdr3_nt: TGTGCCAGCAGCAAAGTCCGGGACAGGAAAGCTTTCTTT

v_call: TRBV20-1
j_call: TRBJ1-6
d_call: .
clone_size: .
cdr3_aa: CSALGQIYNSPLHF
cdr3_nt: TGCAGTGCTCTTGGACAGATTTATAATTCACCCCTCCACTTT

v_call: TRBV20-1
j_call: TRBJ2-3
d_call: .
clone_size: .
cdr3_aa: CSARDKRQQTYTDTQYF
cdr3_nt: TGCAGTGCTAGAGATAAGCGTCAACAGACTTACACAGATACGCAGTATTTT

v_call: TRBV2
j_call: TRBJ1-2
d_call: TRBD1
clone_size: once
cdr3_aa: CASSVTGGRYGYTF
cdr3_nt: TGTGCCAGCAGTGTGACAGGGGGACGCTATGGCTACACCTTC